Sequencing of this T cell receptor beta chain was carried out in a study of T cell responses to AZD1222 COVID-19 vaccine. Broader study findings: Of the AZD1222 recipients, only 6 or 7 were seropositive at baseline. Mapped onto spike, vaccine-associated CD4 TCRs spanned it and were dominant at 160-218 and 743-854. Possibly, clonal diversity was underestimated; donors were largely white British and included more females. Regions left unmutated in variants are reportedly the target of nearly half of spike-specific TCRs.

This clone appeared a few times. What it recognizes is unknown. Only in-frame clones appear in the TCRdb table, and some are missing; sequencing was by immunoSEQ multiplex PCR. The sample lists about 94,000 clones; almost 90% were seen once. Sequencing was performed on peripheral blood, taken on day 0 of AZD1222 vaccination. This sequence was found in an adult in good health.

The CDR3 coding sequence is TGCAGCGCTCCAGGGACAGAAGAACAAGAGACCCAGTACTTC. Translating it yields CSAPGTEEQETQYF. This chain uses TRBV29-1 with TRBJ2-5; 7 positions match TRBD1. The CDR3 loop spans 14 amino acids. Germline assignment: CDR1 SQVTM and CDR2 ANQGSEA. With 7 bases clipped from V and 2 bases from J, the junction kept 10 bases outside the gene matches.